The 28 T cell receptor beta chains listed next were all sequenced from one sample in a study. MiXCR was run by TCRdb on the 5' RACE reads, yielding one entry per CDR3 protein. The repertoire consists of 10,000 to 15,000 distinct CDR3 sequences, with around 22% occurring once and the leading ten covering approximately 3%. Source material: naive CD4+ T cells sorted from blood. The sample's subset: naive CD4+ T cells, CD4+CD45RA+CD25-. Receptor source: a female donor with breast cancer.

As concerns this clonotype: A much larger clone sits a single nucleotide away, making a read error possible. As the CDR3 is not closed by the conserved phenylalanine or tryptophan, this likely results from a read error. This sequence joins TRBV11-3 and TRBJ2-1; 7 bases agree with TRBD2. CDR3 size: 15 residues. The trim removed 1 base at V and 8 bases at J, leaving 8 bases unmatched. Per the germline V gene, CDR1 is SGHNT and CDR2 is YENEEA. As DNA, the CDR3 is TGTGCCAGCAGCTTAGCGAGCGGGAAGTATGATGAGCAGTTCATC. It translates to CASSLASGKYDEQFI.

This clonotype occurred many times. The V and J genes are TRBV19 and TRBJ1-1, with D possibly matching TRBD1 (5 bases). V shed 4 bases and J shed 1 base, with 10 bases lying between them. The CDR3 has 14 residues. Germline lookup yields CDR1 LNHDA and CDR2 SQIVND (reference sequence). The CDR3 nucleotides read TGTGCCAGTAGTAGGGGGGATAAGAACACTGAAGCTTTCTTT. It encodes CASSRGDKNTEAFF.

J is TRBJ2-1 and V is TRBV12-3 or TRBV12-4, with TRBD2 matching over 10 bases. CDR3 length: 13 residues. V shed 4 bases and J 7 bases; nucleotides not matched to a gene: 1. DNA for the CDR3: TGTGCCAGCAGTTCTAGCGGGAGAAATGAGCAGTTCTTC. This sequence encodes CASSSSGRNEQFF.

This clonotype was recorded a few times. The V and J genes are TRBV29-1 and TRBJ1-5, with D possibly TRBD1 on 5 matching bases. The CDR3 totals 13 residues. Between the trimmed V and J ends, which lost 4 bases and 7 bases, there was a span of 14 bases. In germline, CDR1 is SQVTM, CDR2 ANQGSEA. The CDR3 DNA reads as TGCAGCGTTGTAGGGGCCGCTGGGCAGCCCCAGCATTTT. Amino acids: CSVVGAAGQPQHF. The full variable domain, rest sourced from reference TRBV29-1 and TRBJ1-5, is SAVISQKPSRDICQRGTSLTIQCQVDSQVTMMFWYRQQPGQSLTLIATANQGSEATYESGFVIDKFPISRPNLTFSTLTVSNMSPEDSSIYLCSVVGAAGQPQHFGDGTRLSIL.

At least ten counts were recorded for this clonotype. The chain joins TRBV12-3 or TRBV12-4 to TRBJ2-3, with a weak D call TRBD1 (6 bases). This CDR3 spans 12 amino acids. Trimming took 4 bases from V and 9 from J, leaving 11 bases between them. Here the CDR3 DNA reads TGTGCCAGCAGTTCCCTCACAGGGACGCAGTATTTT. Translating it yields CASSSLTGTQYF.

Remarks on this clonotype: One base away lies a much larger clone, so this may be a sequencing read error. V gene TRBV12-3 or TRBV12-4 combines with J gene TRBJ1-5, with TRBD1 matching 7 bases. The CDR3 extends over 17 amino acids. The CDR3 nucleotides read TGTGCCAGCAGCCGAAGGGGGACAGCTTATAGCAATCTGCCCCAGCATTTT. This translates into CASSRRGTAYSNLPQHF.

On this clonotype: A much larger clone lies a single base off, so this may be a read error. The rearrangement uses TRBV18 and TRBJ1-2; 9 nucleotides agree with TRBD1. The CDR3 sequence is 15 residues long. Germline V CDR1 and CDR2: KGHSH, LQKENI. This chain's CDR3 is CASSPDRGYGYGFTF. The CDR3 region has the DNA TGTGCCAGCTCCCCAGACAGGGGGTATGGCTATGGCTTCACCTTC. The full variable domain, with the rest looked up from reference TRBV18 and TRBJ1-2, is NAGVMQNPRHLVRRRGQEARLRCSPMKGHSHVYWYRQLPEEGLKFMVYLQKENIIDESGMPKERFSAEFPKEGPSILRIQQVVRGDSAAYFCASSPDRGYGYGFTFGSGTRLTVV.

In the case of this clonotype: Possible read error: a much larger clone is one base away. The chain is built from TRBV6-6 and TRBJ2-3; TRBD2 matches at 13 bases. Germline V lookup: CDR1 MNHNY, CDR2 SVGAGI (reference sequence). CDR3 length: 17 amino acids. After removal of 4 bases from V and 5 bases from J, the junction contained 9 bases not matched to a gene. The CDR3 DNA is TGTGCCAGCAGTTCGACTAGCGGGGGGCAATCGGGAGATACGCAGTATTTT. It translates to CASSSTSGGQSGDTQYF.

This clonotype was detected once. A read error may be the cause here, since a much bigger clone is one base away. This sequence joins TRBV6-5 and TRBJ1-5, with D perhaps TRBD1 (6 bases). This CDR3 region has 13 residues. With 5 bases removed from V and 6 bases from J, the gap between germline ends came to 11 bases. Germline CDR1 MNHEY, CDR2 SVGAGI. DNA for the CDR3: TGTGCCAGCAGTCACAGGGCTTCTCAGCCCCAGCATTTT. Its translation: CASSHRASQPQHF.

The CDR3 loop reads CASSVRTSGRGAGELFF. The CDR3 nucleotides are TGTGCCAGCAGCGTTCGGACTAGCGGGAGAGGCGCCGGGGAGCTGTTTTTT. The chain employs TRBV4-2 and TRBJ2-2, with 13 positions matching TRBD2. The J segment lost 6 bases and the V segment lost 5 bases, leaving 9 bases of the junction unmatched. The CDR3 contains 17 residues. Germline V CDR1 and CDR2: LGHNA, YNFKEQ.

Concerning this clonotype: The junction does not match germline at one end; this may be a read error. The rearrangement links TRBV6-5 to TRBJ2-3; TRBD2 is a possible D gene (5 bases). The length of the CDR3 is 13 residues. The germline gives CDR1 MNHEY, CDR2 SVGAGI. CDR3 residues: CGSIGISTDTQYF. Written as DNA, the CDR3 is TGTGGCAGCATCGGGATTAGCACAGATACGCAGTATTTT.

This clonotype has a handful of counts. A read error may explain this, as a much larger clone is one base away. The chain joins TRBV7-9 to TRBJ1-4, with D unresolved. Germline V gene sequence: CDR1 SEHNR, CDR2 FQNEAQ (reference sequence). Between the trimmed V and J ends, which lost 1 base and 11 bases, there was a span of 8 bases. The CDR3 has 12 residues. This chain's CDR3 is CASSLVSDKLFF. CDR3 sequence (DNA): TGTGCCAGCAGCTTAGTATCTGACAAACTGTTTTTT.

This clonotype was counted only a few times. CDR3 in amino acids: CATSDRSGEAYGYTF. CDR3 DNA: TGTGCCACCAGTGACCGCTCGGGGGAGGCCTATGGCTACACCTTC. The gene calls are TRBV24-1 and TRBJ1-2, with D tentatively TRBD1 (5 bases). V lost 4 bases and J 4 bases, leaving 15 bases between the germline ends. The CDR3 covers 15 residues. The germline CDR1 and CDR2 sequences are KGHDR and SFDVKD.

A remark on this clonotype: A read error may be the cause here, since a much bigger clone is one base away. This chain uses TRBV10-3 with TRBJ1-1, with D perhaps TRBD1 (5 bases). The CDR3 covers 13 residues. Per the germline V gene, CDR1 is ENHRY and CDR2 is SYGVKD. V lost 10 bases to trimming and J lost 0 bases, with 12 bases between them. The CDR3 DNA reads TGTGCCACCCGGGACGGAGTGAACACTGAAGCTTTCTTT. This gives the protein CATRDGVNTEAFF.

This clonotype was seen more than once but under ten times. Possible read error: a much larger clone is one base away. The J gene is TRBJ2-7, the V gene TRBV11-2; tentatively, D is TRBD2 (6 bases). This CDR3 spans 13 amino acids. V was clipped by 5 bases and J by 2 bases, with 10 bases between them. The germline gives CDR1 SGHAT, CDR2 FQNNGV. The CDR3 nucleotides read TGTGCCAGCAGCAGTAGCGGAGCCTACGAGCAGTACTTC. It specifies CASSSSGAYEQYF.

This sequence joins TRBV5-5 and TRBJ1-5; D is undetermined. V lost 1 base and J 1 base, leaving 9 bases between the germline ends. The germline V gene encodes CDR1 SGHKS and CDR2 YYEKEE (reference sequence). CDR3 length equals 15 residues. CDR3 loop: CASSLLMVSNQPQHF. The DNA of the CDR3 is TGTGCCAGCAGCTTGCTCATGGTGAGCAATCAGCCCCAGCATTTT.

This clonotype occurred many times. CDR3 sequence reads: CASSLAGTRIREQYF. Written as DNA, the CDR3 is TGCGCCAGCAGCTTAGCCGGGACTAGGATCCGCGAGCAGTACTTC. V and J are TRBV5-1 and TRBJ2-7, with TRBD2 matching over 8 bases. Germline V CDR1 and CDR2: SGHRS, YFSETQ. V lost 2 bases to trimming and J lost 6 bases; unmatched junction nucleotides: 10. The CDR3 runs 15 residues.

This clonotype was seen only a few times. The gene calls are TRBV15 and TRBJ2-1; 15 positions match TRBD2. CDR1 is LNHNV, CDR2 YYDKDF, per germline (reference sequence). CDR3 length equals 19 residues. V shed 0 bases, J shed 7 bases, and the junction held 10 bases outside the gene matches. CDR3 loop: CATSRDKRTSGRVGNEQFF. The CDR3 coding sequence is TGTGCCACCAGCAGAGACAAACGGACTAGCGGGAGGGTAGGGAATGAGCAGTTCTTC.

This clonotype was seen more than once but under ten times. This chain uses TRBV30 with TRBJ1-1, with a possible D match to TRBD1 (5 bases). The V gene lost 3 bases and the J gene lost 3 bases, with 17 bases spanning the gap. CDR3 length: 15 residues. Looked up from germline, CDR1 is GTSNPN and CDR2 is SVGIG (reference sequence). The CDR3: CAWRLFPGGDTEAFF. CDR3 DNA: TGTGCCTGGAGACTCTTCCCTGGAGGGGACACTGAAGCTTTCTTT.

This clonotype is judged medium-sized (0.01 to 0.1%). V usage is TRBV20-1 and J usage is TRBJ2-7; 8 bases line up with TRBD2. The germline CDR1 and CDR2 sequences are DFQATT and SNEGSKA (reference sequence). The CDR3 loop spans 19 amino acids. V gave up 5 bases and J gave up 3 bases; unmatched junction bases: 24. The CDR3 sequence is CSALDEVAGRTRGIYEQYF. In nucleotides, the CDR3 is TGCAGTGCTTTGGATGAGGTAGCGGGACGTACTAGGGGAATCTACGAGCAGTACTTC.

The sample holds a few counts of this clonotype. This clone may be a read error of a much larger clone one base away. Given the absence of the conserved phenylalanine or tryptophan at the CDR3 end, a read error is likely. The V gene is TRBV5-5, the J gene TRBJ1-5; D might be TRBD1 (6 bases). V lost 2 bases to trimming and J lost 8 bases, with 17 bases between them. Germline lookup yields CDR1 SGHKS and CDR2 YYEKEE (reference sequence). This CDR3 has 15 residues. The CDR3 region has the DNA TGTGCCAGCAGCTTCCTCGGGGGGGCAGGGGAGCCCCAGCATTCT. Amino acids: CASSFLGGAGEPQHS.

The table lists this clonotype with many counts. This chain joins TRBV6-5 and TRBJ1-1; D might be TRBD1 (5 bases). The CDR3 is 13 residues long. Germline V gene lookup returns CDR1 MNHEY and CDR2 SVGAGI. Trimming cost V 4 bases and J 1 base, with 7 bases left between them. DNA for the CDR3: TGTGCCAGCAGTTTCGACAGGAACACTGAAGCTTTCTTT. Protein sequence: CASSFDRNTEAFF.

Relative to its sample, this clonotype is medium-sized. Here the CDR3 reads CASSLMGNSYEQYF. For the CDR3, the DNA is TGTGCCAGCAGTTTGATGGGGAACTCCTACGAGCAGTACTTC. The chain joins TRBV12-3 or TRBV12-4 to TRBJ2-7; D is unclear. V lost 3 bases to trimming and J lost 0 bases, with 9 bases between them. The CDR3 covers 14 residues.

This chain links TRBV14 with TRBJ2-3, with D perhaps TRBD1 (6 bases). The germline V gene has CDR1 SGHDN and CDR2 FVKESK. V lost 2 bases and J 4 bases, leaving 19 bases between the germline ends. This CDR3 has 17 residues. CDR3 in amino acids: CASSQSNTGSGSDTQYF. The CDR3 DNA follows: TGTGCCAGCAGCCAATCGAATACAGGGAGTGGTTCAGATACGCAGTATTTT.

The rearrangement uses TRBV12-3 or TRBV12-4 and TRBJ1-5; D is ambiguous. The CDR3 is 16 residues long. CDR3 in amino acids: CGSSFGSLYSNQPQHF. Here the CDR3 DNA reads TGTGGCAGTAGTTTTGGTAGTCTTTATAGCAATCAGCCCCAGCATTTT.

With regard to this clonotype: A much more abundant neighbour one base away suggests this may be a read error. V usage is TRBV20-1 and J usage is TRBJ1-6; D is ambiguous. This CDR3 is 13 amino acids long. Germline V gene sequence: CDR1 DFQATT, CDR2 SNEGSKA (reference sequence). V was clipped by 0 bases and J by 8 bases, with 8 bases between them. Here the CDR3 reads CSAREGSDSPLHF. CDR3 coding DNA: TGCAGTGCTAGAGAGGGGTCGGATTCACCCCTCCACTTT.

This clonotype was counted many times. The chain uses TRBV5-1 and TRBJ2-7, with D hard to call. Per the germline V gene, CDR1 is SGHRS and CDR2 is YFSETQ. The CDR3 length is 15 residues. Trimming removed 1 base at V and 0 bases at J, with 11 bases between. CDR3 nucleotides: TGCGCCAGCAGCTTGCAGTCGGTCGGCTCCTACGAGCAGTACTTC. This gives the protein CASSLQSVGSYEQYF.

Worth noting for this clonotype: Possible read error: a much larger clone is one base away. V is TRBV20-1 and J is TRBJ2-7, with D unclear. The germline gives CDR1 DFQATT, CDR2 SNEGSKA (reference sequence). Trimming took off 1 base at V and 4 bases at J, with 8 bases between the two ends. This CDR3 contains 12 residues. The CDR3 loop reads CSARAMRYEQYF. The DNA of the CDR3 is TGCAGTGCTAGAGCTATGCGTTACGAGCAGTACTTC.